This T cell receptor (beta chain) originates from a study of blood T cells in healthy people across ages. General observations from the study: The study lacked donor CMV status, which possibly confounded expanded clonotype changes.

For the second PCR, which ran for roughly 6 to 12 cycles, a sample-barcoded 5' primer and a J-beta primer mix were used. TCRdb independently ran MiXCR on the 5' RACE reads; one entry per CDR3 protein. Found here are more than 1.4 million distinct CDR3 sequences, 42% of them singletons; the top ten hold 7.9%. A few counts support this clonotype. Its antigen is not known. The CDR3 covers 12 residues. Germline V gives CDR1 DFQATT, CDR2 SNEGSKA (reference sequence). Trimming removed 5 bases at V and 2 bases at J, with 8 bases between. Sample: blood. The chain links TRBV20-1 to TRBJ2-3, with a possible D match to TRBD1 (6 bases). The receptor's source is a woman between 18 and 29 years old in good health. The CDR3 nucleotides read TGCAGTGCTCCAGGGGTCACAGATACGCAGTATTTT. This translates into CSAPGVTDTQYF.